The rows below give T cell receptor beta chains drawn from one sample of a study of CD8 T cells in ankylosing spondylitis. TCRdb independently ran MiXCR on the 5' RACE reads; one entry per CDR3 protein. The sample lists about 8,800 distinct CDR3 sequences, around 6% occurring once. Sequencing was carried out using blood, either unsorted or a sorted T cell fraction (not recorded which). The receptor set was obtained from a female donor with ankylosing spondylitis or in good health (not recorded which). CDR3s include the opening cysteine and the closing phenylalanine or tryptophan. D genes are given only for firm matches. A row's size may be missing; if present it is once, few, many or a size class.

clone_size	d_call	v_call	j_call	cdr3_aa	cdr3_nt
many	.	TRBV9	TRBJ2-7	CASSGTTYEQYF	TGTGCCAGCAGCGGTACGACCTACGAGCAGTACTTC
many	.	TRBV9	TRBJ2-1	CASSPYPQEQFF	TGTGCCAGCAGCCCCTACCCTCAGGAGCAGTTCTTC
many	.	TRBV9	TRBJ2-1	CASSLSSGLNEQFF	TGTGCCAGCAGCTTATCATCAGGGTTAAATGAGCAGTTCTTC
many	.	TRBV9	TRBJ2-3	CASSPQDLPYTDTQYF	TGTGCCAGCAGTCCTCAGGACCTCCCTTACACAGATACGCAGTATTTT
medium-sized	.	TRBV9	TRBJ2-3	CASSVDGAGTDTQYF	TGTGCCAGCAGCGTAGATGGGGCGGGCACAGATACGCAGTATTTT
many	.	TRBV9	TRBJ2-7	CASSGAGDGTYEQYF	TGTGCCAGCAGCGGTGCCGGGGACGGGACCTACGAGCAGTACTTC
many	TRBD2	TRBV9	TRBJ2-2	CASSFRTSGDGAGELFF	TGTGCCAGCAGCTTCAGGACTAGCGGGGACGGGGCCGGGGAGCTGTTTTTT
many	.	TRBV9	TRBJ2-3	CASSGTLASSTDTQYF	TGTGCCAGCAGCGGGACTCTAGCATCTAGCACAGATACGCAGTATTTT
many	.	TRBV9	TRBJ2-5	CASRGWALGGETQYF	TGTGCCAGCCGCGGTTGGGCTCTGGGAGGAGAGACCCAGTACTTC
medium-sized	.	TRBV9	TRBJ2-7	CASSVGTTNNYYEQYF	TGTGCCAGCAGCGTAGGGACTACCAACAACTACTACGAGCAGTACTTC
many	.	TRBV9	TRBJ2-7	CASSPGQSFISYEQYF	TGTGCCAGCAGCCCTGGACAGTCCTTTATCTCCTACGAGCAGTACTTC
many	.	TRBV9	TRBJ2-7	CASSVASTPSYEQYF	TGTGCCAGCAGCGTAGCTTCGACTCCTTCCTACGAGCAGTACTTC
many	.	TRBV9	TRBJ1-4	CASSVDSTGATNEKLFF	TGTGCCAGCAGCGTAGACTCGACGGGCGCAACTAATGAAAAACTGTTTTTT
many	.	TRBV9	TRBJ2-7	CASSVDSPSDEQYF	TGTGCCAGCAGCGTAGACAGTCCCTCAGACGAGCAGTACTTC
many	TRBD1	TRBV9	TRBJ2-7	CASSPGTGTHEQYF	TGTGCCAGCAGCCCGGGGACAGGGACACACGAGCAGTACTTC
many	.	TRBV15	TRBJ2-1	CATRLGDEQFF	TGTGCCACCCGACTGGGGGATGAGCAGTTCTTC
.	.	TRBV9	TRBJ2-3	CASSVVGGSDTQYF	TGTGCCAGCAGCGTAGTCGGGGGCTCAGATACGCAGTATTTT